These T cell receptor beta chains were read from a single sample in a study of OX40 agonist ivuxolimab in advanced cancers. The data were produced by immunoSEQ multiplex PCR, yet TCRdb's version contains in-frame clones alone and is incomplete. The table has about 58,000 clones, roughly nine tenths seen once. The material sequenced was CD4+ or CD8+ T cells sorted from blood, taken in a trial of the OX40 agonist ivuxolimab. The receptor source for this set is an adult with an advanced solid tumor such as melanoma, head and neck, liver or kidney cancer. CDR3s include the opening cysteine and the closing phenylalanine or tryptophan. Each record gives: V gene, D gene, clone size, J gene, CDR3 DNA, CDR3 protein. The D gene is left open where the match is weak. Where a row states a size, it is once, few, many or the class of an expanded clone; other rows omit it.

V gene: TRBV30; D gene: TRBD1; clone size: -; J gene: TRBJ2-2; CDR3 DNA: TGTGCCTGGAGTGCTCTCGACAGGGTGGTCACCGGGGAGCTGTTTTTT; CDR3 protein: CAWSALDRVVTGELFF
V gene: TRBV6-5; D gene: -; clone size: -; J gene: TRBJ1-2; CDR3 DNA: TGTGCCAGCAGTTCCTCCAGCTATGGCTACACCTTC; CDR3 protein: CASSSSSYGYTF
V gene: TRBV6-6; D gene: TRBD2; clone size: once; J gene: TRBJ2-1; CDR3 DNA: TGTGCCAGCAGCAACGTGGGACTAGCGAATGAGCAGTTCTTC; CDR3 protein: CASSNVGLANEQFF
V gene: TRBV18; D gene: TRBD1; clone size: -; J gene: TRBJ2-3; CDR3 DNA: TGTGCCAGCTCACCGACGGGGACAGCCGCTAGCACAGATACGCAGTATTTT; CDR3 protein: CASSPTGTAASTDTQYF
V gene: TRBV18; D gene: -; clone size: -; J gene: TRBJ1-2; CDR3 DNA: TGTGCCAGCTCACCCTCCGCGTGGGGGGGATATGGCTACACCTTC; CDR3 protein: CASSPSAWGGYGYTF
V gene: TRBV27; D gene: TRBD2; clone size: once; J gene: TRBJ2-7; CDR3 DNA: TGTGCCAGCAGTCTTAGCGGGGGGAAATCCTACGAGCAGTACTTC; CDR3 protein: CASSLSGGKSYEQYF
V gene: TRBV25-1; D gene: -; clone size: -; J gene: TRBJ1-2; CDR3 DNA: TGTGCCAGCAGTGAGGGGGCGCAAGGCTACACCTTC; CDR3 protein: CASSEGAQGYTF
V gene: TRBV5-6; D gene: -; clone size: -; J gene: TRBJ2-5; CDR3 DNA: TGTGCCAGCAGCTTGGCAGGAACGCAAGAGACCCAGTACTTC; CDR3 protein: CASSLAGTQETQYF
V gene: TRBV6-6; D gene: -; clone size: -; J gene: TRBJ1-5; CDR3 DNA: TGTGCCAGCAGAGATGGGACCCTGGGGCAGTCCCAGCATTTT; CDR3 protein: CASRDGTLGQSQHF
V gene: TRBV9; D gene: TRBD2; clone size: -; J gene: TRBJ2-5; CDR3 DNA: TGTGCCAGCAGCGTAGGTAGCGGGGGACCCCAAGAGACCCAGTACTTC; CDR3 protein: CASSVGSGGPQETQYF
V gene: TRBV7-3; D gene: -; clone size: -; J gene: TRBJ1-1; CDR3 DNA: TGTGCCAGCAGCTTAACTGCAGGGAGGAGGATCACTGAAGCTTTCTTT; CDR3 protein: CASSLTAGRRITEAFF
V gene: TRBV18; D gene: -; clone size: -; J gene: TRBJ2-2; CDR3 DNA: TGTGCCAGCTCACCCGACAGATCGGCGAACACCGGGGAGCTGTTTTTT; CDR3 protein: CASSPDRSANTGELFF
V gene: TRBV28; D gene: -; clone size: -; J gene: TRBJ2-4; CDR3 DNA: TGTGCCAGCAGTCCTCAGGGCCTAGGTTCGAACATTCAGTACTTC; CDR3 protein: CASSPQGLGSNIQYF
V gene: TRBV7-3; D gene: -; clone size: once; J gene: TRBJ2-1; CDR3 DNA: TGTGCCAGCAGCCTAGACAGCGACAATGAGCAGTTCTTC; CDR3 protein: CASSLDSDNEQFF
V gene: TRBV30; D gene: -; clone size: -; J gene: TRBJ1-4; CDR3 DNA: TGTGCCTGGAGTCCCTTACGAAGTATTGCAACTAATGAAAAACTGTTTTTT; CDR3 protein: CAWSPLRSIATNEKLFF
V gene: TRBV19; D gene: TRBD2; clone size: -; J gene: TRBJ2-1; CDR3 DNA: TGTGCCAGTAGCGGGACTAGCGGGAGTCATGAGCAGTTCTTC; CDR3 protein: CASSGTSGSHEQFF
V gene: TRBV4-3; D gene: -; clone size: -; J gene: TRBJ1-1; CDR3 DNA: TGCGCCAGCAGCCCCCCGGGGCAGAACACTGAAGCTTTCTTT; CDR3 protein: CASSPPGQNTEAFF
V gene: TRBV29-1; D gene: -; clone size: few; J gene: TRBJ1-1; CDR3 DNA: TGCAGCGTCACAGCGATGAACACTGAAGCTTTCTTT; CDR3 protein: CSVTAMNTEAFF
V gene: TRBV19; D gene: -; clone size: -; J gene: TRBJ2-1; CDR3 DNA: TGTGCCAGTAGTATACAGGCGGGGAGCTCCTACAATGAGCAGTTCTTC; CDR3 protein: CASSIQAGSSYNEQFF
V gene: TRBV6-1; D gene: -; clone size: -; J gene: TRBJ2-5; CDR3 DNA: TGTGCCAGCACCACGGGATTTTCGGAGACCCAGTACTTC; CDR3 protein: CASTTGFSETQYF
V gene: TRBV19; D gene: -; clone size: -; J gene: TRBJ1-1; CDR3 DNA: TGTGCCAGTAGTGAGGGCAGAGGCACTGAAGCTTTCTTT; CDR3 protein: CASSEGRGTEAFF
V gene: TRBV6-6; D gene: -; clone size: -; J gene: TRBJ2-7; CDR3 DNA: TGTGCCAGCGCATACAGAGCTAATTTGGGCGAGCAGTACTTC; CDR3 protein: CASAYRANLGEQYF
V gene: TRBV5-1; D gene: TRBD1; clone size: -; J gene: TRBJ1-3; CDR3 DNA: TGCGCCAGCAGCTTGGGACAGGGGCCCAACACCATATATTTT; CDR3 protein: CASSLGQGPNTIYF